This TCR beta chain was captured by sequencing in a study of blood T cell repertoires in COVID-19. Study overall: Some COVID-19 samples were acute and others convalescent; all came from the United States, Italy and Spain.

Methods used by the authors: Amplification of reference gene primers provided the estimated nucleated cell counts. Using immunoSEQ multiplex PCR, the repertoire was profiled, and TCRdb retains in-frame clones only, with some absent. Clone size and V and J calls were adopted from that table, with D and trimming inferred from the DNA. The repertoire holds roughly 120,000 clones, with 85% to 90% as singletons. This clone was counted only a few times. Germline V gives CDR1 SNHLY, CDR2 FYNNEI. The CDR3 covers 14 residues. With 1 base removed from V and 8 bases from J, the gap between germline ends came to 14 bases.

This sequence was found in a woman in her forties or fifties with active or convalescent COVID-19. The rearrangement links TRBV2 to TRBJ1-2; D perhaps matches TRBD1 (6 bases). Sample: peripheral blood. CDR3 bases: TGTGCCAGCAGTGAAGGGGGGCATCCCTCCGGCTACACCTTC. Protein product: CASSEGGHPSGYTF.